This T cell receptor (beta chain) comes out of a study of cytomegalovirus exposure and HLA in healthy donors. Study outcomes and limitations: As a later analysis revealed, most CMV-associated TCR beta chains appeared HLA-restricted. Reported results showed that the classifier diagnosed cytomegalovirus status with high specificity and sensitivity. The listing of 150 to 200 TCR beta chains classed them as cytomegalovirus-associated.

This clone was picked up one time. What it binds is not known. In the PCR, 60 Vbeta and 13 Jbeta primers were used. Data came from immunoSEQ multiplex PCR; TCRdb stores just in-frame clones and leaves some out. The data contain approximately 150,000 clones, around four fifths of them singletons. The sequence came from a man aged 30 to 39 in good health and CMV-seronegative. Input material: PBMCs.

Here the CDR3 reads CASSSLRVVSYEQYF. The CDR3 nucleotides are TGTGCCAGCAGCTCCCTCAGGGTTGTCTCCTACGAGCAGTACTTC. V and J are TRBV5-5 and TRBJ2-7, with D tentatively TRBD1 (5 bases). From germline, CDR1 is SGHKS and CDR2 YYEKEE (reference sequence). The CDR3 loop spans 15 amino acids. Trimming pared 3 bases from V and 0 bases from J, leaving 13 bases between. Variable domain in full (rest from reference TRBV5-5 and TRBJ2-7): DAGVTQSPTHLIKTRGQQVTLRCSPISGHKSVSWYQQVLGQGPQFIFQYYEKEERGRGNFPDRFSARQFPNYSSELNVNALLLGDSALYLCASSSLRVVSYEQYFGPGTRLTVT.